This section outlines one T cell receptor (beta chain) sequence together with its context. CDR3 length: 13 amino acids. CDR1 and CDR2 (germline): LGHNA, YSLEER. V dropped 7 bases and J dropped 7 bases, with 16 bases sitting between them. From the RT-PCR reads, TCRdb called clonotypes with MiXCR, one entry per CDR3 protein. This table has roughly 190,000 distinct CDR3 sequences, roughly 12% appearing once. This sample is part of a study of response to subunit inactivated influenza vaccine. This sample was also put to use in a study of T cells expressing NK-cell markers. That source adds: Scientists made TCR beta cDNA using 5'RACE template switching with UMIs. Top CD8+ clonotypes included the dominant CD3+CD56+NKG2C+ clonotypes in 5 or 6 donors. Clarity on HCMV specificity was lacking for the expanded NKG2C+ T cell clones.

This material consisted of CD8+ T cells sorted from PBMCs, taken 11 to 12 days after vaccination. The receptor comes from a man in his fifties or sixties who received an inactivated influenza vaccine. The chain combines TRBV4-3 with TRBJ1-1; possible D gene TRBD1, 5 bases. In nucleotides, the CDR3 is TGCGCCAGCACCTCCCTCGGGCAGGGTGAAGCTTTCTTT. Amino acids: CASTSLGQGEAFF.